This entry features one T cell receptor beta chain sequence. The antigen is undetermined. The data originate from a study of T cell responses to AZD1222 COVID-19 vaccine. Regarding the study as a whole: Regions left unmutated in variants are reportedly the target of nearly half of spike-specific TCRs.

V was trimmed by 1 base and J by 1 base, leaving 13 bases between them. The V gene's germline CDR1 is SGHTA and CDR2 FQGNSA. The CDR3 is 17 amino acids. The table came from immunoSEQ multiplex PCR; TCRdb's copy has only in-frame clones and leaves some out. The sample consists of some 180,000 clones, roughly 92% of them appearing once. The V and J genes are TRBV7-2 and TRBJ2-2; D tentatively reads TRBD1 or TRBD2 (6 bases each). This receptor was obtained from an adult in good health. This specimen was peripheral blood, taken on day 0 of AZD1222 vaccination. Here the CDR3 reads CASSLGRGVRNTGELFF. DNA for the CDR3: TGTGCCAGCAGCTTAGGGAGGGGGGTTCGGAACACCGGGGAGCTGTTTTTT.